The 21 T cell receptor beta chains in this list originate from one sample, sequenced in a study of blood T cells in healthy people across ages. A J-beta primer mix and a sample-barcoded 5' primer were used in a second PCR of about 7 to 12 cycles. TCRdb used MiXCR to reprocess the 5' RACE reads, holding one entry per CDR3 protein. The repertoire has about 1,000,000 distinct CDR3 sequences, under 55% of them found once; the top ten carry 18%. Sequencing was carried out using blood. These receptors were obtained from an older woman in good health.

The chain uses TRBV7-9 and TRBJ2-3; TRBD2 matches at 7 bases. The CDR3 totals 17 residues. The germline V gene encodes CDR1 SEHNR and CDR2 FQNEAQ (reference sequence). The J segment lost 1 base and the V segment lost 10 bases, leaving 17 bases of the junction unmatched. CDR3 in amino acids: CATRIQWAGEGTDTQYF. The DNA for the CDR3 is TGTGCCACCCGAATCCAGTGGGCGGGAGAAGGCACAGATACGCAGTATTTT. The entire variable domain, with the rest obtained from reference TRBV7-9 and TRBJ2-3, is as follows: DTGVSQNPRHKITKRGQNVTFRCDPISEHNRLYWYRQTLGQGPEFLTYFQNEAQLEKSRLLSDRFSAERPKGSFSTLEIQRTEQGDSAMYLCATRIQWAGEGTDTQYFGPGTRLTVL.

The chain employs TRBV12-3 or TRBV12-4 and TRBJ2-7, with TRBD2 matching 7 bases. Losses at the gene ends were 6 bases for V and 2 bases for J; bases not matched to a gene: 7. The length of the CDR3 is 14 residues. This CDR3 is CASSGGIGPYEQYF. The CDR3 region has the DNA TGTGCCAGCAGCGGGGGGATCGGCCCCTACGAGCAGTACTTC.

This clonotype was counted at least ten times. This rearrangement joins TRBV6-6 to TRBJ2-1, with D hard to call. In germline, CDR1 is MNHNY, CDR2 SVGAGI (reference sequence). The germline V and J ends were trimmed by 8 bases and 0 bases, with 8 bases remaining between them. The CDR3 loop spans 13 amino acids. The CDR3 is CASASSSYNEQFF. CDR3 bases: TGTGCCAGCGCAAGCAGCTCCTACAATGAGCAGTTCTTC.

CDR3 loop: CASSFLTGGGETQYF. Written as DNA, the CDR3 is TGTGCCAGCAGTTTCTTGACAGGGGGCGGGGAGACCCAGTACTTC. The chain carries TRBV12-3 or TRBV12-4 and TRBJ2-5; 10 nucleotides agree with TRBD1. V shed 3 bases and J 5 bases; nucleotides not matched to a gene: 6. The CDR3 runs to 15 residues.

With respect to this clonotype: With a much larger clone just one base away, this may be a read error. This chain links TRBV11-2 with TRBJ2-4; D is unclear. CDR1 SGHAT and CDR2 FQNNGV come from the germline V gene. CDR3 length: 17 residues. The CDR3 sequence is CANSPSSGFLAKNIQYF. The CDR3 DNA sequence: TGTGCCAACAGCCCCTCGTCGGGTTTTCTGGCCAAAAACATTCAGTACTTC.

This chain links TRBV11-2 with TRBJ2-6; TRBD2 matches at 8 bases. The CDR3 loop spans 16 amino acids. The V gene end was trimmed by 8 bases and the J gene end by 0 bases; junction bases not matched to a gene: 6. The germline V gene has CDR1 SGHAT and CDR2 FQNNGV. CDR3 residues: CASDTSGLSGANVLTF. The DNA for the CDR3 is TGTGCCAGCGATACTAGCGGCCTCTCTGGGGCCAACGTCCTGACTTTC.

The chain is built from TRBV7-8 and TRBJ2-3; 12 bases are shared with TRBD2. Germline lookup yields CDR1 SGHVS and CDR2 FQNEAQ. With 0 bases clipped from V and 0 bases from J, the junction kept 7 bases outside the gene matches. The CDR3 runs to 19 residues. As DNA, the CDR3 is TGTGCCAGCAGCTTAGCACGCCTAGCGGGAGGGCCAAGCACAGATACGCAGTATTTT. Translated, it gives CASSLARLAGGPSTDTQYF.

This clonotype was seen ten or more times. V and J are TRBV5-5 and TRBJ2-3; D unclear. V was clipped by 1 base and J by 2 bases, with 5 bases between them. Germline-derived CDR1 and CDR2 are SGHKS and YYEKEE (reference sequence). The CDR3 contains 13 residues. CDR3 DNA sequence: TGTGCCAGCAGCTTGTTTGCCACAGATACGCAGTATTTT. Translating it yields CASSLFATDTQYF.

V gene TRBV11-3 combines with J gene TRBJ2-1; D gene uncertain. Germline CDR1 and CDR2: SGHNT and YENEEA. The V end lost 4 bases, the J end lost 2 bases, and 12 bases lay between the germline ends. The CDR3 spans 15 residues. CDR3 DNA sequence: TGTGCCAGCAGCTCATTCGAGAGACCCTACAATGAGCAGTTCTTC. It specifies CASSSFERPYNEQFF.

This clonotype was recorded a few times. Being one base from a much bigger clone, this may be a read error. The chain uses TRBV7-9 and TRBJ2-1; 8 bases match TRBD2. From germline, CDR1 is SEHNR and CDR2 FQNEAQ (reference sequence). Trimming at V came to 5 bases and at J to 6 bases, leaving 3 bases not matched to a gene. The length of the CDR3 is 13 residues. CDR3 coding DNA: TGTGCCAGCAGCGCCGGGACTAGCAATGAGCAGTTCTTC. It translates to CASSAGTSNEQFF.

The rearrangement joins TRBV10-3 to TRBJ2-2; D is unclear. CDR3 length: 15 amino acids. CDR1 is ENHRY and CDR2 is SYGVKD in the germline V gene. Trimming pared 6 bases from V and 4 bases from J, leaving 15 bases between. CDR3 coding DNA: TGTGCCATCAGCCGTGACCGCCCCCCCACCGGGGAGCTGTTTTTT. Translated: CAISRDRPPTGELFF.

The chain recombines TRBV2 with TRBJ2-7; D unresolved. Trimming removed 7 bases from V and 0 bases from J, with 19 bases in between. The CDR3 extends over 16 amino acids. From germline, CDR1 is SNHLY and CDR2 FYNNEI. CDR3 sequence (DNA): TGTGCCAGCACACTGTCACAGCCCACACGCTCCTACGAGCAGTACTTC. As protein: CASTLSQPTRSYEQYF.

A few counts support this clonotype. This CDR3 reads CASSYIATGATNEKLFF. CDR3 sequence (DNA): TGTGCCAGCAGCTATATCGCCACAGGGGCAACTAATGAAAAACTGTTTTTT. The V gene is TRBV7-9, the J gene TRBJ1-4, with 7 bases aligning to TRBD1. Germline CDR1 and CDR2: SEHNR and FQNEAQ (reference sequence). There are 17 residues in the CDR3. V gave up 4 bases and J gave up 0 bases; unmatched junction bases: 8. The variable domain in full, completed from reference TRBV7-9 and TRBJ1-4, reads DTGVSQNPRHKITKRGQNVTFRCDPISEHNRLYWYRQTLGQGPEFLTYFQNEAQLEKSRLLSDRFSAERPKGSFSTLEIQRTEQGDSAMYLCASSYIATGATNEKLFFGSGTQLSVL.

V gene TRBV5-6 combines with J gene TRBJ2-7; D is perhaps TRBD2 (6 bases). The CDR3 is 16 amino acids. The V gene lost 0 bases and the J gene lost 6 bases, with 19 bases spanning the gap. Germline V gene lookup returns CDR1 SGHDT and CDR2 YYEEEE. The CDR3 DNA sequence: TGTGCCAGCAGCTTGGATGGGCGGGGTTCGTCGGGCGAGCAGTACTTC. Encoded protein: CASSLDGRGSSGEQYF.

The rearrangement uses TRBV20-1 and TRBJ2-1, with 7 bases identical to TRBD1. V was pared by 1 base and J by 9 bases, with 9 bases of the junction left unmatched. The CDR3 runs 14 residues. Germline loops: CDR1 DFQATT, CDR2 SNEGSKA (reference sequence). For the CDR3, the DNA is TGCAGTGCTAGAGGTTTGACAGGGTTCGGTGAGCAGTTCTTC. This gives the protein CSARGLTGFGEQFF.

The rearrangement links TRBV6-5 to TRBJ1-1; possibly TRBD1 for D (5 bases). The CDR3 has 11 residues. Germline loops: CDR1 MNHEY, CDR2 SVGAGI. Trimming left V 5 bases short and J 10 bases short, with 11 bases between. CDR3 loop: CASSTQEGAFF. The CDR3 DNA is TGTGCCAGCAGTACACAGGAAGGAGCTTTCTTT.

The gene calls are TRBV29-1 and TRBJ2-7; tentative D call: TRBD1 (6 bases). The end of the DNA fits TRBJ2-5 better, so the J call may be wrong. The CDR3 runs 14 residues. CDR1 and CDR2 from the germline V gene are SQVTM and ANQGSEA. CDR3 DNA sequence: TGCAGCGTTGCGGCAGGGGCTGGGCAAGAGACCCAGTACTTC. This codes for CSVAAGAGQETQYF.

There are a few counts of this clonotype. The chain joins TRBV20-1 to TRBJ2-4; D tentatively reads TRBD1 or TRBD2 (5 bases each). The end of the DNA aligns better with TRBJ2-7, so the J call may be wrong. CDR3 length: 14 amino acids. Per germline, CDR1 DFQATT and CDR2 SNEGSKA (reference sequence). The CDR3 reads CSAGDGWNDYEQYF. The CDR3 region has the DNA TGCAGTGCTGGGGACGGCTGGAATGACTACGAGCAGTACTTC.

V usage is TRBV14 and J usage is TRBJ2-1, with TRBD1 matching over 8 bases. The DNA end favors TRBJ2-7, so the J call may be wrong. CDR1 SGHDN and CDR2 FVKESK come from the germline V gene. This CDR3 has 16 residues. CDR3 nucleotide sequence: TGTGCCAGCAGCCGAAGGACAGGGAGCTCCTACAATGAGCAGTACTTC. Translated: CASSRRTGSSYNEQYF.

V usage is TRBV20-1 and J usage is TRBJ2-3, with 9 bases matching TRBD2. From germline, CDR1 is DFQATT and CDR2 SNEGSKA (reference sequence). V was clipped by 3 bases and J by 0 bases; unmatched bases: 7. CDR3 length: 16 residues. The CDR3 bases are TGCAGTGCTAGTCAGGGTAGCGGGGGCAGCACAGATACGCAGTATTTT. Translation gives CSASQGSGGSTDTQYF.

This chain joins TRBV2 and TRBJ2-1; 7 bases agree with TRBD2. Losses at the gene ends were 4 bases for V and 5 bases for J; bases not matched to a gene: 5. The CDR3 loop spans 14 amino acids. Germline lookup yields CDR1 SNHLY and CDR2 FYNNEI. CDR3 sequence: CASSVGGSHNEQFF. The CDR3 DNA follows: TGTGCCAGCAGTGTTGGCGGGAGTCACAATGAGCAGTTCTTC.